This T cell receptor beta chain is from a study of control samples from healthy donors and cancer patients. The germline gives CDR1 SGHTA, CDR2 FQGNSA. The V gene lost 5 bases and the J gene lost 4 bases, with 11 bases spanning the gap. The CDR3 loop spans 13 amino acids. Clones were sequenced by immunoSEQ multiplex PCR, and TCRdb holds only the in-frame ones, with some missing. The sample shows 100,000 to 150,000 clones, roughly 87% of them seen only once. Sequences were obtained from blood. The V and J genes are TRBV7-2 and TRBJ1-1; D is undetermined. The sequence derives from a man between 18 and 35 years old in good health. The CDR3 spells CASSLNWVTEAFF. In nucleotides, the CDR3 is TGTGCCAGCAGCCTCAATTGGGTCACTGAAGCTTTCTTT.